These 11 T cell receptor beta chains share one sample of origin, sequenced in a study of Graves' ophthalmopathy and Graves' hyperthyroidism. Researchers took RNA transcripts and amplified TCR beta CDR3 regions from them. RT-PCR was first run with HTBI primers, then multiplex PCR in a second round. TCRdb called the multiplex PCR reads again in MiXCR, with one record for every CDR3 protein. The sample has about 740,000 distinct CDR3 sequences; approximately 40% are singletons. The sequenced sample consisted of peripheral blood. Receptors originate from an adult man with Graves' ophthalmopathy.

The rearrangement links TRBV9 to TRBJ2-5, with 9 bases lining up with TRBD2. Per germline, CDR1 SGDLS and CDR2 YYNGEE. The CDR3 sequence is 18 residues long. The ends lost 4 bases at V and 0 bases at J; junction bases unmatched: 13. The CDR3 DNA sequence: TGTGCCAGCAGCTTTGTCGGTAGCGGGGGCGCTTACCAAGAGACCCAGTACTTC. As protein: CASSFVGSGGAYQETQYF.

This clonotype came up a few times. The gene calls are TRBV24-1 and TRBJ2-7; 9 bases are a match to TRBD1. Germline assignment: CDR1 KGHDR and CDR2 SFDVKD. J lost 1 base, V lost 11 bases, and 14 bases had no gene match. This CDR3 region has 16 residues. This chain's CDR3 is CAIGVKTGTGSYEQYF. The CDR3, as DNA: TGTGCCATCGGGGTTAAGACCGGGACAGGGTCCTACGAGCAGTACTTC.

This chain uses TRBV5-6 with TRBJ2-5; the D is unclear. CDR3 length: 14 amino acids. The germline V gene has CDR1 SGHDT and CDR2 YYEEEE. V lost 0 bases to trimming and J lost 4 bases, with 10 bases between them. CDR3 in DNA: TGTGCCAGCAGCTTGGTGGGCGCGTCAGAGACCCAGTACTTC. Translating it yields CASSLVGASETQYF.

The chain has TRBV10-3 and TRBJ2-5; 14 bases map to TRBD2. The CDR3 totals 13 residues. CDR1 is ENHRY and CDR2 is SYGVKD in the germline V gene. V shed 10 bases, J shed 9 bases, and the junction held 7 bases outside the gene matches. CDR3 sequence reads: CATTGTSGRSQYF. CDR3 nucleotide sequence: TGTGCCACGACAGGGACTAGCGGGAGATCCCAGTACTTC.

About this clonotype: The junction shows a germline mismatch at one end, possibly a read error. The V call is TRBV9, the J call TRBJ2-1; 9 positions agree with TRBD1. The germline V gene encodes CDR1 SGDLS and CDR2 YYNGEE. This CDR3 comprises 19 residues. In nucleotides, the CDR3 is TGCGCCAGCCGTGGAGTTGGACAGGGGCCGAATAAATGGTACAATGAGCAGTTCTTC. It translates to CASRGVGQGPNKWYNEQFF.

The chain recombines TRBV7-3 with TRBJ2-5; 10 bases are shared with TRBD1. Germline-derived CDR1 and CDR2 are SGHTA and FQGTGA. Trimming took 5 bases from V and 5 from J; bases not matched to a gene: 11. This CDR3 is built from 16 residues. The CDR3 bases are TGTGCCAGCAGCCCCACGGGACAGGGGCAGTGGGAGACCCAGTACTTC. It codes for CASSPTGQGQWETQYF.

The J gene is TRBJ1-1, the V gene TRBV9; tentative D call: TRBD1 (5 bases). Trimming stripped 5 bases from V and 4 bases from J, with 15 bases between. Germline-derived CDR1 and CDR2 are SGDLS and YYNGEE. This CDR3 region has 14 residues. CDR3 in amino acids: CASRPGARGTEAFF. The CDR3 DNA is TGTGCCAGCAGACCTGGGGCGAGGGGCACTGAAGCTTTCTTT.

This clonotype appeared once. A much bigger clone sits one base away, suggesting this may be a read error. The conserved phenylalanine or tryptophan normally closing the CDR3 is absent here, so this likely arose from a read error. The chain links TRBV7-2 to TRBJ1-2; D may be TRBD1 (5 bases). The CDR3 covers 13 residues. Trimming shortened V by 4 bases and J by 5 bases, and 11 bases separated the two germline ends. CDR1 is SGHTA and CDR2 is FQGNSA in the germline V gene. The DNA of the CDR3 is TGTGCCAGCAGCTCTACAGGAGCATATGGCTACACCTCC. This gives the protein CASSSTGAYGYTS.

The chain joins TRBV7-9 to TRBJ2-2; 8 positions agree with TRBD1. Germline lookup yields CDR1 SEHNR and CDR2 FQNEAQ (reference sequence). After removal of 5 bases from V and 6 bases from J, the junction contained 14 bases not matched to a gene. The CDR3 covers 17 residues. CDR3 DNA sequence: TGTGCCAGCAGCACCAGAAGGACAGGGCGGGAACCCGGGGAGCTGTTTTTT. The encoded protein is CASSTRRTGREPGELFF. Drawing the rest from reference TRBV7-9 and TRBJ2-2, the complete variable domain is DTGVSQNPRHKITKRGQNVTFRCDPISEHNRLYWYRQTLGQGPEFLTYFQNEAQLEKSRLLSDRFSAERPKGSFSTLEIQRTEQGDSAMYLCASSTRRTGREPGELFFGEGSRLTVL.

This clonotype was counted a single time. The chain couples TRBV2 to TRBJ1-4; D may be TRBD1 (5 bases). Trimming removed 1 base at V and 7 bases at J, with 10 bases between. The CDR3 consists of 14 residues. Germline V CDR1 and CDR2: SNHLY, FYNNEI. The chain's CDR3 is CASSEEGLSEKLFF. The CDR3 coding sequence is TGTGCCAGCAGTGAAGAGGGGCTATCTGAAAAACTGTTTTTT.

The sample holds a few counts of this clonotype. The V and J genes are TRBV10-3 and TRBJ2-7, with 9 bases matching TRBD1. Germline V gene data show CDR1 as ENHRY and CDR2 as SYGVKD. This CDR3 is built from 13 residues. V lost 10 bases and J lost 3; bases outside the gene matches: 7. The CDR3 sequence is CATADRGDYEQYF. In DNA, the CDR3 is TGTGCCACCGCGGACAGGGGTGACTACGAGCAGTACTTC.